This T cell receptor (beta chain) was recorded in a study of T cells after yellow fever vaccination. Study-wide results and caveats: Among primary-vaccination clones, most reappeared after the booster, at around 97% for CD4 and 85% to 90% for CD8. The secondary T-cell response peaked on day 5, not day 15, but was weaker.

Trimming took 0 bases from V and 4 from J; bases not matched to a gene: 7. This CDR3 contains 16 residues. In its sample, this clonotype was seen a few times. Antigen: not known. UMIs were added to TCR cDNA along with a universal primer site when it was made by 5'RACE template switching. TCRdb passed the 5' RACE reads through MiXCR, listing each CDR3 protein once. The profile shows hundreds of thousands of distinct CDR3 sequences, approximately 19% of them singletons. Material: PBMCs, obtained before the yellow fever booster vaccination. This TCR was recovered from a man younger than 35 who received the YFV17D yellow fever vaccine. V gene TRBV12-3 or TRBV12-4 combines with J gene TRBJ2-3, with 7 bases fitting TRBD1. The CDR3 is CASSLAGGRTSDTQYF. CDR3 DNA sequence: TGTGCCAGCAGTTTAGCAGGGGGCCGAACTTCAGATACGCAGTATTTT.